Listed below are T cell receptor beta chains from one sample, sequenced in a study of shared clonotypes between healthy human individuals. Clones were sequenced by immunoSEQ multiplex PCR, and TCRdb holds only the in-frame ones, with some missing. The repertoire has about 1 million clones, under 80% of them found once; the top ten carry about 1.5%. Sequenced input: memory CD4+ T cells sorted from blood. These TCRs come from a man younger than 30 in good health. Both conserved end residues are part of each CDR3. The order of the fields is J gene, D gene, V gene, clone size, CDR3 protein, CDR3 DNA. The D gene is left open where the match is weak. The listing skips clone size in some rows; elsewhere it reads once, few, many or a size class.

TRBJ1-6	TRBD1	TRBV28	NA	CASSPTDRALAPLHF	TGTGCCAGCAGTCCTACGGACAGGGCGTTGGCACCCCTCCACTTT
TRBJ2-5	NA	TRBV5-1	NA	CASSFNRDIETQYF	TGCGCCAGCAGCTTTAACCGGGACATAGAGACCCAGTACTTC
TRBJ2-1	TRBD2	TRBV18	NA	CASSPTSGSNNEQFF	TGTGCCAGCTCACCAACTAGCGGGAGCAATAATGAGCAGTTCTTC
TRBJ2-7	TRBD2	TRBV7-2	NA	CASSLVAGVRNEQYF	TGTGCCAGCAGCTTAGTAGCGGGGGTGAGAAACGAGCAGTACTTC
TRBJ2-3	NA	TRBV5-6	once	CASLKSTDTQYF	TGTGCCAGCCTCAAGTCCACAGATACGCAGTATTTT
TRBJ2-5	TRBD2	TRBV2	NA	CASSDLAGGTETQYF	TGTGCCAGCAGTGATCTGGCGGGGGGGACGGAGACCCAGTACTTC
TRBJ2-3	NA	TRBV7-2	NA	CASSPSYRRGTDTQYF	TGTGCCAGCAGCCCCTCTTACCGGAGAGGCACAGATACGCAGTATTTT
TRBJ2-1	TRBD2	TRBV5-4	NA	CASSSTSGTSRGEQFF	TGTGCCAGCAGCTCGACTAGCGGGACCTCCCGCGGTGAGCAGTTCTTC
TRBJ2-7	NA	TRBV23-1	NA	CASSQKFAGVGMDEQYF	TGCGCCAGCAGTCAAAAGTTCGCAGGGGTGGGCATGGACGAGCAGTACTTC
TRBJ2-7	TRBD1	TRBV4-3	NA	CASSQRGTGGMEQYF	TGCGCCAGCAGCCAGAGAGGGACAGGGGGTATGGAGCAGTACTTC
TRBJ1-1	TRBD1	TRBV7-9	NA	CASIRAGGSRGAFF	TGTGCCAGCATTAGGGCAGGGGGCTCTCGGGGAGCTTTCTTT
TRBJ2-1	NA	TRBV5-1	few	CASSLGLGDYNEQFF	TGCGCCAGCAGCTTGGGACTGGGTGACTACAATGAGCAGTTCTTC
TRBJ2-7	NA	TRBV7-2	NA	CASSPGPTRLEQYF	TGTGCCAGCAGCCCCGGGCCCACCCGCCTCGAGCAGTACTTC
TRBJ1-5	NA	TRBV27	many	CASRQGNQPQHF	TGTGCCAGCAGACAGGGCAATCAGCCCCAGCATTTT
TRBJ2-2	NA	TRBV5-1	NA	CASSLVENTGELFF	TGCGCCAGCAGCTTGGTAGAGAACACCGGGGAGCTGTTTTTT
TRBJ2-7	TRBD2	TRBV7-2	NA	CASSPPFVSGNTYEQYF	TGTGCCAGCAGCCCCCCCTTTGTGAGCGGGAATACCTACGAGCAGTACTTC
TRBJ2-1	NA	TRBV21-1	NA	CARQGYNEQFF	TGTGCCCGACAGGGGTACAATGAGCAGTTCTTC
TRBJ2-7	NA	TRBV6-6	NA	CASSYQGGEQYF	TGTGCCAGCAGTTATCAGGGCGGCGAGCAGTACTTC
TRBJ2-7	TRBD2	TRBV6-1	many	CASSGGTSGMYEQYF	TGTGCCAGCAGTGGAGGGACTAGCGGGATGTACGAGCAGTACTTC
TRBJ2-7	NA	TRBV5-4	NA	CASSLRGGSSYEQYF	TGTGCCAGCAGCTTGAGGGGGGGCAGCTCCTACGAGCAGTACTTC
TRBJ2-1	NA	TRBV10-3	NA	CAISADPGRSYNEQFF	TGTGCCATCAGTGCGGATCCGGGACGGAGCTACAATGAGCAGTTCTTC
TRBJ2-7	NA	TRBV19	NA	CASSRTGSSYEQYF	TGTGCCAGTAGTAGGACGGGTAGCTCCTACGAGCAGTACTTC
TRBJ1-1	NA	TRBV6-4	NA	CATWGGVNTEAFF	TGTGCCACCTGGGGAGGGGTGAACACTGAAGCTTTCTTT
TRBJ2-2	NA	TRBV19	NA	CASSIGIQGMNTGELFF	TGTGCCAGTAGTATAGGAATTCAGGGGATGAACACCGGGGAGCTGTTTTTT
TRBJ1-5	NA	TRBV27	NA	CASRVRATGQFNQPQHF	TGTGCCAGCAGAGTCCGAGCTACAGGGCAGTTCAATCAGCCCCAGCATTTT
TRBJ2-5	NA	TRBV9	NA	CASSPSSGYQETQYF	TGTGCCAGCAGCCCCAGTAGCGGTTACCAAGAGACCCAGTACTTC
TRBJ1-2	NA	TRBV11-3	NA	CASSLPSLAGSGYTF	TGTGCCAGCAGCTTACCCTCTTTAGCAGGCTCTGGCTACACCTTC
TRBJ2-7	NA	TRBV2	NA	CASSYYPYEQYF	TGTGCCAGTTCCTACTACCCCTACGAGCAGTACTTC
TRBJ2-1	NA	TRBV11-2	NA	CASSLDIRTNGEQFF	TGTGCCAGCAGCTTAGATATCCGGACAAACGGTGAGCAGTTCTTC
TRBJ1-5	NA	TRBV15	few	CATSPSIAGPYQPQHF	TGTGCCACCAGCCCATCTATAGCAGGGCCGTATCAGCCCCAGCATTTT
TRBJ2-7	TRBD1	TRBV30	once	CAGDSSSYEQYF	TGTGCCGGGGACAGTAGCTCCTACGAGCAGTACTTC
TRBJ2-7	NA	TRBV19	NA	CASSTSDVTYEQYF	TGTGCCAGTAGTACCTCGGACGTTACCTACGAGCAGTACTTC
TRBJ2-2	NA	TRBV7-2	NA	CASTSANARRELFF	TGTGCCAGCACCTCGGCGAACGCAAGAAGGGAGCTGTTTTTT
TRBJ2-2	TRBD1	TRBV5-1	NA	CASSLRDRVAGELFF	TGCGCCAGCAGCTTGAGGGACAGGGTAGCCGGGGAGCTGTTTTTT
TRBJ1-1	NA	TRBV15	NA	CATSTLQVEAPEAFF	TGTGCCACCAGCACACTACAGGTCGAGGCCCCCGAAGCTTTCTTT
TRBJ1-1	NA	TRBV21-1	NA	CASSNSGKDKDTEAFF	TGTGCCAGCAGCAACTCCGGGAAGGACAAAGACACTGAAGCTTTCTTT
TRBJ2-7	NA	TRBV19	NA	CASSIVRGREQYF	TGTGCCAGTAGTATAGTCAGGGGCCGCGAGCAGTACTTC
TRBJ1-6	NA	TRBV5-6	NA	CASSFFGHPNSPLHF	TGTGCCAGCAGCTTTTTTGGACACCCAAATTCACCCCTCCACTTT
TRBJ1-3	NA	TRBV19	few	CASTTSGNTIYF	TGTGCCAGTACCACCTCTGGAAACACCATATATTTT
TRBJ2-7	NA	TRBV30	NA	CAWSGRVGEQYF	TGTGCCTGGTCCGGCAGGGTAGGCGAGCAGTACTTC
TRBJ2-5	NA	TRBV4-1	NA	CASSQDFVRDNRGVTQYF	TGCGCCAGCAGCCAAGATTTTGTCCGGGACAACAGAGGAGTGACCCAGTACTTC
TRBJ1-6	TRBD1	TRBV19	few	CASRSGTGGNNSPLHF	TGTGCCAGTAGAAGCGGGACAGGGGGCAATAATTCACCCCTCCACTTT